One and the same sample provided the 21 T cell receptor beta chains below, sequenced in a study of T cells in localized non-small cell lung cancer (TCRdb year 2020). Libraries were constructed by the immunoSEQ multiplex PCR assay. TCRdb provides this immuneACCESS table in a form limited to in-frame rearrangements. Some clones are lacking; in checked studies, under half of them reflect an unresolved V gene, and why the rest are absent is not known. In all, the sample holds about 77,000 clones, and about 88% of those were seen once. Clones ranked in the top ten supply more than 20% of the sample. The sequenced sample was peripheral blood, obtained before any cancer treatment. Receptor source: a woman between 35 and 70 years old with stage I squamous cell lung carcinoma.

CDR3 nucleotides: TGTGCCAGCAGCCAACATAGGGGGCGGGAGACCCAGTACTTC. Translation gives CASSQHRGRETQYF. The chain uses TRBV14 and TRBJ2-5; 7 bases line up with TRBD1. Looked up from germline, CDR1 is SGHDN and CDR2 is FVKESK. This CDR3 is built from 14 residues. V lost 2 bases to trimming and J lost 5 bases; unmatched junction nucleotides: 5.

J is TRBJ1-1 and V is TRBV5-1, with 7 positions matching TRBD1. Germline V gives CDR1 SGHRS, CDR2 YFSETQ. CDR3 length: 18 residues. J gave up 11 bases and V 4 bases, and 26 bases lay outside the gene matches. The CDR3 sequence is CASSTPKGTGAGENRAFF. CDR3 nucleotide sequence: TGCGCCAGCAGCACCCCCAAAGGAACAGGGGCCGGGGAGAATAGGGCTTTCTTT.

The chain uses TRBV10-3 and TRBJ1-2; TRBD1 matches at 9 bases. CDR3 length equals 13 residues. The J segment lost 6 bases and the V segment lost 11 bases, leaving 10 bases of the junction unmatched. Germline assignment: CDR1 ENHRY and CDR2 SYGVKD. As DNA, the CDR3 is TGTGCCGCCCGAACGGGACAGGGACATGGCTACACCTTC. As protein: CAARTGQGHGYTF.

The rearrangement links TRBV2 to TRBJ1-6; 7 bases agree with TRBD1. The CDR3 loop spans 17 amino acids. Germline V gene data show CDR1 as SNHLY and CDR2 as FYNNEI. Trimming removed 1 base from V and 7 bases from J; junction bases left unmatched: 10. Here the CDR3 reads CASSEGDRPIVNSPLHF. CDR3 nucleotides: TGTGCCAGCAGTGAAGGGGACAGACCCATTGTAAATTCACCCCTCCACTTT.

This clone has more than one count but fewer than ten. This chain links TRBV10-1 with TRBJ2-7; unclear D gene. Germline V gives CDR1 WNHNN, CDR2 SYGVQD (reference sequence). Trimming removed 3 bases from V and 4 bases from J, with 16 bases in between. This CDR3 is built from 15 residues. CDR3 coding DNA: TGCGCCAGCAGTGACCTCGTGGGTCCCGTTTACGAGCAGTACTTC. This codes for CASSDLVGPVYEQYF.

V usage is TRBV19 and J usage is TRBJ2-1, with D possibly matching TRBD1 (6 bases). The CDR3 consists of 15 residues. The V end lost 6 bases, the J end lost 2 bases, and 14 bases lay between the germline ends. CDR1 is LNHDA and CDR2 is SQIVND in the germline V gene (reference sequence). DNA for the CDR3: TGTGCCAGTAGCCCGGCTGAGGGGGCCTACAATGAGCAGTTCTTC. Translated: CASSPAEGAYNEQFF.

This clone was detected a few times. The rearrangement joins TRBV5-6 to TRBJ1-2; no clear D. Germline V CDR1 and CDR2: SGHDT, YYEEEE. The V end lost 0 bases, the J end lost 4 bases, and 10 bases lay between the germline ends. The CDR3 contains 14 residues. The CDR3 reads CASSLGGIAYGYTF. The CDR3 DNA follows: TGTGCCAGCAGCTTGGGTGGCATCGCCTATGGCTACACCTTC.

The chain joins TRBV5-6 to TRBJ1-2; the D is unclear. The CDR3 is 15 residues long. V lost 4 bases, J lost 4 bases, and 17 bases lay in between. Germline CDR1 is SGHDT and CDR2 is YYEEEE. Here the CDR3 reads CASSVDPASSYGYTF. The CDR3 DNA follows: TGTGCCAGCAGCGTGGACCCTGCCAGTAGCTATGGCTACACCTTC.

The chain is built from TRBV7-9 and TRBJ1-1, with a tentative D call TRBD1 (6 bases). V dropped 5 bases and J dropped 0 bases, with 13 bases sitting between them. Germline V CDR1 and CDR2: SEHNR, FQNEAQ (reference sequence). This CDR3 spans 15 amino acids. CDR3 in DNA: TGTGCCAGCAGCCGACAGGTCTTCATGAACACTGAAGCTTTCTTT. It is translated as CASSRQVFMNTEAFF. Supplemented by reference TRBV7-9 and TRBJ1-1, the full variable domain reads DTGVSQNPRHKITKRGQNVTFRCDPISEHNRLYWYRQTLGQGPEFLTYFQNEAQLEKSRLLSDRFSAERPKGSFSTLEIQRTEQGDSAMYLCASSRQVFMNTEAFFGQGTRLTVV.

The rearrangement joins TRBV29-1 to TRBJ2-2; D is possibly TRBD1 (6 bases). This CDR3 has 14 amino acids. V dropped 7 bases and J dropped 0 bases, with 12 bases sitting between them. Per germline, CDR1 SQVTM and CDR2 ANQGSEA. The CDR3 here is CSARQGTNTGELFF. DNA of the CDR3: TGCAGCGCTAGGCAGGGGACGAACACCGGGGAGCTGTTTTTT.

This clone occurred once. The chain has TRBV19 and TRBJ2-5, with D unresolved. Germline CDR1 reads LNHDA; CDR2 reads SQIVND (reference sequence). The CDR3 runs 15 residues. The V gene lost 3 bases and the J gene lost 3 bases, with 14 bases spanning the gap. CDR3 residues: CASSIRLLREETQYF. The CDR3 DNA reads TGTGCCAGTAGTATCAGGTTGTTAAGAGAAGAGACCCAGTACTTC.

V usage is TRBV6-5 and J usage is TRBJ1-5; D gene ambiguous. V was clipped by 7 bases and J by 7 bases, with 11 bases between them. CDR1 MNHEY and CDR2 SVGAGI come from the germline V gene. The CDR3 length is 12 residues. The CDR3 loop is CASTSLAQPQHF. CDR3 in DNA: TGTGCCAGCACCTCCTTAGCCCAGCCCCAGCATTTT.

The chain couples TRBV5-5 to TRBJ2-5, with D unresolved. The germline CDR1 and CDR2 sequences are SGHKS and YYEKEE (reference sequence). The CDR3 runs to 14 residues. V was trimmed by 0 bases and J by 4 bases, leaving 10 bases between them. The CDR3 sequence: CASSLVGIGETQYF. As DNA, the CDR3 is TGTGCCAGCAGCTTGGTGGGGATCGGAGAGACCCAGTACTTC.

A remark on this clone: Because the CDR3's place on the DNA is in doubt, the DNA is left out and the CDR3 is given as listed by TCRdb. The chain links TRBV19 to TRBJ2-2; TRBD1 is the table's D call and was not checked against the DNA. Germline V gene data show CDR1 as LNHDA and CDR2 as SQIVND (reference sequence). With termini counted, the CDR3 has 16 amino acids. CDR3 protein: CASSIRARGNTGELFF.

The chain is built from TRBV6-5 and TRBJ2-1; perhaps TRBD2 as D (5 bases). Germline lookup yields CDR1 MNHEY and CDR2 SVGAGI. V gave up 1 base and J gave up 0 bases, with 10 bases separating them. The CDR3 runs to 16 residues. CDR3 in DNA: TGTGCCAGCAGTTACTACATGGGGAGCTCCTACAATGAGCAGTTCTTC. Its translation: CASSYYMGSSYNEQFF.

This sequence joins TRBV2 and TRBJ2-1; no definite D call. V was pared by 8 bases and J by 0 bases, with 8 bases between. CDR3 size: 13 residues. Germline lookup yields CDR1 SNHLY and CDR2 FYNNEI. Here the CDR3 DNA reads TGTGCCAGCGGCGGTTACTCCTACAATGAGCAGTTCTTC. Its translation is CASGGYSYNEQFF.

The chain carries TRBV30 and TRBJ1-1, with D perhaps matching TRBD1 (6 bases). Germline V gene data show CDR1 as GTSNPN and CDR2 as SVGIG (reference sequence). The CDR3 totals 15 residues. As DNA, the CDR3 is TGTGCTAGACGTACCGGGGGCAGTTCCCGTAATGAAGCTTTCTTT. Amino acid sequence: CARRTGGSSRNEAFF.

The chain has TRBV6-6 and TRBJ2-7; D is unresolved. Looked up from germline, CDR1 is MNHNY and CDR2 is SVGAGI (reference sequence). This CDR3 is 13 amino acids long. Trimming took off 8 bases at V and 0 bases at J, with 11 bases between the two ends. The CDR3 is CASFGSSSYEQYF. Here the CDR3 DNA reads TGTGCCAGCTTCGGGTCAAGCTCCTACGAGCAGTACTTC.

For this clone: The germline gene is not matched at one end of the junction; a read error may be the cause. The CDR3 nucleotides read TGTGCCAGCAGCTTATCAGGAATTCGCGTCTTT. It codes for CASSLSGIRVF. V gene TRBV5-6 combines with J gene TRBJ1-1; D is unresolved. Germline loops: CDR1 SGHDT, CDR2 YYEEEE. The CDR3 has 11 amino acids.

This clone appeared once. This rearrangement joins TRBV9 to TRBJ1-1; D not certain. The CDR3 has 14 amino acids. Germline CDR1 SGDLS, CDR2 YYNGEE. Deletions cut 0 bases from V and 3 bases from J, with 9 bases between. The CDR3 spells CASSVGYRDTEAFF. The DNA for the CDR3 is TGTGCCAGCAGCGTAGGTTATAGGGACACTGAAGCTTTCTTT.

The chain recombines TRBV29-1 with TRBJ2-6; 12 bases align to TRBD1. Germline CDR1 reads SQVTM; CDR2 reads ANQGSEA. The CDR3 has 17 residues. Trimming took 6 bases from V and 4 from J; bases not matched to a gene: 10. This chain's CDR3 is CSVKGGQGATGANVLTF. In nucleotides, the CDR3 is TGCAGCGTCAAGGGGGGACAGGGGGCGACCGGGGCCAACGTCCTGACTTTC. The full variable domain, completed using reference TRBV29-1 and TRBJ2-6, is SAVISQKPSRDICQRGTSLTIQCQVDSQVTMMFWYRQQPGQSLTLIATANQGSEATYESGFVIDKFPISRPNLTFSTLTVSNMSPEDSSIYLCSVKGGQGATGANVLTFGAGSRLTVL.